These T cell receptor beta chains were read from a single sample in a study of CD8+ T cells in alopecia areata. Method: immunoSEQ multiplex PCR; TCRdb's copy keeps in-frame clones and lacks some. Of 150,000 or so clones listed, roughly 50% were seen once; the top ten hold roughly 6.8%. Material: CD4+ T cells sorted from blood. All receptors come from a human donor with alopecia areata. The CDR3 runs from the conserved cysteine through the conserved F or W. The D gene is left open where the match is weak. Clone size is not always given. Where it is, it says once, few, many or a class for expanded clones.

TGCAGCGTTCGCCCCACATACAATGAGCAGTTCTTC	CSVRPTYNEQFF	NA	TRBV29-1	NA	TRBJ2-1
TGTGCCAGCAGCTTAGAAGGCTGGGGGCAGCTCGAGACCCAGTACTTC	CASSLEGWGQLETQYF	NA	TRBV11-2	NA	TRBJ2-5
TGCAGCGTTGCCGAAGGACAGGGTGGCAATCAGCCCCAGCATTTT	CSVAEGQGGNQPQHF	TRBD1	TRBV29-1	NA	TRBJ1-5
TGTGCCAGCTCACCAGACGCAGGCAATGAGCAGTTCTTC	CASSPDAGNEQFF	NA	TRBV18	NA	TRBJ2-1
TGTGCCAGCAGTATACTAGCGGGAGAGTCCGAGCAGTACTTC	CASSILAGESEQYF	TRBD2	TRBV27	few	TRBJ2-7
TGTGCCAGCAGCTTAACCGGGACAGGAAACATTCAGTACTTC	CASSLTGTGNIQYF	TRBD1	TRBV11-2	few	TRBJ2-4
TGTGCCAGCAGCACCCACCCCCAGACAGTCCAAGAGACCCAGTACTTC	CASSTHPQTVQETQYF	NA	TRBV5-6	NA	TRBJ2-5
TGTGCCAGCAGCTTAGAGTTTGAGCAGTTCTTC	CASSLEFEQFF	NA	TRBV11-3	NA	TRBJ2-1
TGCAGCGTCGGGACTAGCGGGAGATATGAGCAGTTCTTC	CSVGTSGRYEQFF	TRBD2	TRBV29-1	NA	TRBJ2-1
TGTGCCAGCAGCAACGACAGGGGGCCATGGAACAATCAGCCCCAGCATTTT	CASSNDRGPWNNQPQHF	TRBD1	TRBV7-8	many	TRBJ1-5
TGTGCCAGCAGTGAACGAGTCGAGGGTTTATGGCGAGAGACCCAGTACTTC	CASSERVEGLWRETQYF	NA	TRBV6-1	NA	TRBJ2-5
TGCAGCGCCGGGACTAGCGGGAGCGGTGAGCAGTTCTTC	CSAGTSGSGEQFF	TRBD2	TRBV29-1	few	TRBJ2-1
TGTGCCAGCAGCTTGAACAATGAGCAGTTCTTC	CASSLNNEQFF	NA	TRBV5-6	NA	TRBJ2-1
TGTGCCAGCAGTTCCGCGGGACGTAACAGATACGAGCAGTACTTC	CASSSAGRNRYEQYF	NA	TRBV27	NA	TRBJ2-7
TGTGCCACCAGCAGACAATATAACACTGAAGCTTTCTTT	CATSRQYNTEAFF	NA	TRBV15	NA	TRBJ1-1
TGCGCCAGCAGCCAAGATCCAGGGAGCACCGGGGTAGAGACCCAGTACTTC	CASSQDPGSTGVETQYF	NA	TRBV4-1	NA	TRBJ2-5
TGTGCCAGCAGTCCAAGTTGGCAAGAGACCCAGTACTTC	CASSPSWQETQYF	NA	TRBV2	few	TRBJ2-5
TGTGCCAGCACCACACTTCCCCCTTGGCGGGGCTCCTACAATGAGCAGTTCTTC	CASTTLPPWRGSYNEQFF	NA	TRBV27	NA	TRBJ2-1
TGTGCCTACAGGCAAGCGGGGCAGCCCCAGCATTTT	CAYRQAGQPQHF	NA	TRBV30	NA	TRBJ1-5
TGTGCCAGCAGCCGAAGCCCCTATGAGCAGTTCTTC	CASSRSPYEQFF	NA	TRBV6-5	NA	TRBJ2-1
TGTGCCAGCAGTTCCCCGACAGGGTTGATCTACGAGCAGTACTTC	CASSSPTGLIYEQYF	TRBD1	TRBV28	NA	TRBJ2-7
TGTGCCAGCAGCTCTCTAGCGGGAGGAACCTACGAGCAGTACTTC	CASSSLAGGTYEQYF	TRBD2	TRBV7-3	NA	TRBJ2-7
TGCAGCGTTGTTTTCGCGGGGCCCTACAATGAGCAGTTCTTC	CSVVFAGPYNEQFF	NA	TRBV29-1	NA	TRBJ2-1
TGTGCCAGCTCTCGGGACAGTGGCAATCAGCCCCAGCATTTT	CASSRDSGNQPQHF	TRBD1	TRBV18	few	TRBJ1-5
TGTGCCAGCAGCGGAACAGGGTACGGTCAGCCCCAGCATTTT	CASSGTGYGQPQHF	NA	TRBV7-8	NA	TRBJ1-5
TGCAGCGTTGCACAGGCGGAGACCCAGTACTTC	CSVAQAETQYF	NA	TRBV29-1	NA	TRBJ2-5